The clone carrying this T cell receptor beta chain was recorded at least ten times. Antigen: not known. The TCR beta CDR3 regions underwent amplification using RNA transcripts as the source. HTBI primers drove first-round RT-PCR of the TCR CDR3. TCRdb independently ran MiXCR on the multiplex PCR reads; one entry per CDR3 protein. The top ten hold roughly 32% of the sample, which has 45,000 or so distinct CDR3 sequences, roughly 49% seen once. These data are taken from a study of T cells in Graves' hyperthyroidism and ophthalmopathy. Study outcomes and limitations: The majority of expanded thyroid clonotypes above 0.001 also appeared in blood. Ophthalmopathy was predicted by the model a median of about six months ahead of onset.

The CDR3 has 13 residues. The germline V gene has CDR1 DFQATT and CDR2 SNEGSKA (reference sequence). Deletions cut 1 base from V and 3 bases from J, with 9 bases between. Hyperthyroidism had been newly diagnosed in patients aged 18 to 65, and its duration was under 2 months. The chain uses TRBV20-1 and TRBJ1-1; D is ambiguous. Sequencing was done on a sample of peripheral blood or thyroid tissue (not recorded which). The sequence was collected from a woman between 45 and 65 years old with Graves' hyperthyroidism. CDR3 loop: CSARAPGDTEAFF. In DNA, the CDR3 is TGCAGTGCTAGAGCGCCAGGAGACACTGAAGCTTTCTTT.